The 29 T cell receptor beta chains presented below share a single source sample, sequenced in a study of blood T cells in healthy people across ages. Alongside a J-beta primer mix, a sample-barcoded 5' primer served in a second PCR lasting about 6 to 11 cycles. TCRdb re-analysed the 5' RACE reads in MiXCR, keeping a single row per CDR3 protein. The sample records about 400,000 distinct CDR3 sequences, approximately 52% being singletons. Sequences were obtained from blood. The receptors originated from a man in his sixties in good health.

This CDR3 reads CASSSPYEGQETQYF. The CDR3 bases are TGTGCCAGCAGTTCCCCGTATGAGGGACAGGAGACCCAGTACTTC. The rearrangement uses TRBV6-2 or TRBV6-3 and TRBJ2-5; the match to TRBD1 covers 7 bases. Per germline, CDR1 MNHEY and CDR2 SVGEGT. With V trimmed by 4 bases and J by 5 bases, 10 bases remained unmatched. The CDR3 loop spans 15 amino acids.

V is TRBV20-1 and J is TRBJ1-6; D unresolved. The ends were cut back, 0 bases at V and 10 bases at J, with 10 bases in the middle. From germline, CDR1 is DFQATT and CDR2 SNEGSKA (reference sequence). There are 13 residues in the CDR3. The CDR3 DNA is TGCAGTGCTAGAGATAGCGGGGTGTCACCCCTCCACTTT. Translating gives CSARDSGVSPLHF.

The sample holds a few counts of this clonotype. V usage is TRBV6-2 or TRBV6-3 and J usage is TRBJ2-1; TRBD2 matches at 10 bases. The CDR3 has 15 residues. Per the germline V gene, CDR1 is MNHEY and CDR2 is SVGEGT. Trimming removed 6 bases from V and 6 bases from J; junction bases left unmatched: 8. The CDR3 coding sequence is TGTGCCAGCAGATCCCTAGCGGGGGTTGGCAATGAGCAGTTCTTC. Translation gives CASRSLAGVGNEQFF.

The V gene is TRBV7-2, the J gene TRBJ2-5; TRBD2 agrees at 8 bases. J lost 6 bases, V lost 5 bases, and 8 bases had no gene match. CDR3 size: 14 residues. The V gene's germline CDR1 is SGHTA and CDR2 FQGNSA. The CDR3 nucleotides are TGTGCCAGCAGCCCTAGCGGGCCAGAGAAGACCCAGTACTTC. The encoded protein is CASSPSGPEKTQYF.

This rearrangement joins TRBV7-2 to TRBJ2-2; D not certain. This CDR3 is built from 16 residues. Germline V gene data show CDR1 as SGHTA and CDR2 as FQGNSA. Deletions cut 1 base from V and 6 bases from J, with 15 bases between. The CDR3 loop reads CASSLGPVRAAGELFF. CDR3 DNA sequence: TGTGCCAGCAGCTTAGGCCCCGTACGAGCCGCCGGGGAGCTGTTTTTT.

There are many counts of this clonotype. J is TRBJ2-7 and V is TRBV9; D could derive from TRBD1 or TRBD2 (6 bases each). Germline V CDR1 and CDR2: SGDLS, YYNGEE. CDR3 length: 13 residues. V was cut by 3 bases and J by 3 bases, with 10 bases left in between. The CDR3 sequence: CASSAGGYYEQYF. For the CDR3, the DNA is TGTGCCAGCAGCGCCGGGGGCTACTACGAGCAGTACTTC.

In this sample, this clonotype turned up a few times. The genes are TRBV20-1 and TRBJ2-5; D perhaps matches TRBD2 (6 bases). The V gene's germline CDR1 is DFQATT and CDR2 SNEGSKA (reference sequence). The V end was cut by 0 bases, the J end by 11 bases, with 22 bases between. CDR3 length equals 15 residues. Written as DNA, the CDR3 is TGCAGTGCTAGAGATCAGGATAGCGGAAAGCATGAGCAGTACTTC. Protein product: CSARDQDSGKHEQYF.

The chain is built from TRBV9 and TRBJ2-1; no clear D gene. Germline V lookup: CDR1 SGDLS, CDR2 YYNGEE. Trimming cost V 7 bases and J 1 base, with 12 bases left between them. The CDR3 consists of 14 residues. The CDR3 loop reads CASGKGLSYNEQFF. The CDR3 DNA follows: TGTGCCAGCGGAAAGGGATTATCCTACAATGAGCAGTTCTTC.

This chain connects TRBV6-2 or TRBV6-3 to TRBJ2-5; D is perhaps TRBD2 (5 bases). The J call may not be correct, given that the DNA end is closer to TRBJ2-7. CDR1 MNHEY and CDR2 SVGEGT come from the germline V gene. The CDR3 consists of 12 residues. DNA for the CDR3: TGTGCCAGTGCTGGAGGTCCAGGCGAGCAGTACTTC. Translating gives CASAGGPGEQYF.

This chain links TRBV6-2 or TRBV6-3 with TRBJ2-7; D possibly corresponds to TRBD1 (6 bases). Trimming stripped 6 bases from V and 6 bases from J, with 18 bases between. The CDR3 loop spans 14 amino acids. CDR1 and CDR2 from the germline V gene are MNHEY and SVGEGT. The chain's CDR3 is CASSATGTRGEQYF. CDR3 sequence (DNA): TGTGCCAGCAGCGCCACCGGGACAAGGGGCGAGCAGTACTTC.

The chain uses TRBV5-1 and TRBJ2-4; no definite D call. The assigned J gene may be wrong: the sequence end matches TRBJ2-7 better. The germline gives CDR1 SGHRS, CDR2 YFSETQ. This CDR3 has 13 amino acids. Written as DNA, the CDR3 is TGCGCCAGCAGCGTGGAACAGCTATACGAGCAGTACTTC. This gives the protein CASSVEQLYEQYF.

The CDR3: CASRLAGGPYEQYF. CDR3 nucleotide sequence: TGTGCCAGCAGATTAGCGGGAGGCCCCTACGAGCAGTACTTC. The chain carries TRBV6-6 and TRBJ2-7; 10 bases fit TRBD2. V trimming: 6 bases; J trimming: 2 bases; junction bases outside the gene matches: 4. Germline CDR1 and CDR2: MNHNY and SVGAGI (reference sequence). The CDR3 has 14 amino acids.

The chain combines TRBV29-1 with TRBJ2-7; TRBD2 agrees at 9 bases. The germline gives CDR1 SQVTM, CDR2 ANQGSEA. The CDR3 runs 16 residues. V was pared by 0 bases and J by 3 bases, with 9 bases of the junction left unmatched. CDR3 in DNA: TGCAGCGTTGAAGATTTTCGAAGCGGGGGGAACTACGAGCAGTACTTC. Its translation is CSVEDFRSGGNYEQYF.

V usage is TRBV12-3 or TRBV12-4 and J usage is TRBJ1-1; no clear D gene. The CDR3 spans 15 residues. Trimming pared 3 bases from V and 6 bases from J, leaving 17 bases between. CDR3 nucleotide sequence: TGTGCCAGCAGTTTTTCGGACCCCGGGTACGCTGAAGCTTTCTTT. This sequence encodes CASSFSDPGYAEAFF.

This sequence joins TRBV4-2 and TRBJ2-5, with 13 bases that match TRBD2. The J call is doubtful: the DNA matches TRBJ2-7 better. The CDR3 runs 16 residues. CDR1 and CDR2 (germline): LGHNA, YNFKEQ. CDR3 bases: TGTGCCAGCAGCCTTGGGACTAGCGGGGTCTCCTACGAGCAGTACTTC. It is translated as CASSLGTSGVSYEQYF.

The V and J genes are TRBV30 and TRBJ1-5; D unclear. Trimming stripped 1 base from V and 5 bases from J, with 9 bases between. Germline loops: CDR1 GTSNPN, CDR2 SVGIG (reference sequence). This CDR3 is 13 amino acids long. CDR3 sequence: CAWSGHTDQPQHF. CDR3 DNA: TGTGCCTGGAGTGGACATACCGATCAGCCCCAGCATTTT.

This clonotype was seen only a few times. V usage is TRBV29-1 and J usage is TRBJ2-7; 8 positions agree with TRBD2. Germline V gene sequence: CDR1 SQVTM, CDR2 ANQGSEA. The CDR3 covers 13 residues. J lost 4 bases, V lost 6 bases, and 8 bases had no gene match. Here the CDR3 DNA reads TGCAGCGTGCAGGTGGCTAGCGGGTACGAGCAGTACTTC. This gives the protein CSVQVASGYEQYF.

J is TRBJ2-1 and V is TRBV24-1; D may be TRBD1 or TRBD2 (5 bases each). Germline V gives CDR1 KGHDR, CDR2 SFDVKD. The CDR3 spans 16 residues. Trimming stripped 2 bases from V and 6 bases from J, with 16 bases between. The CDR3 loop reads CATSDSGTWSSNEQFF. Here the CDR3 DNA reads TGTGCCACCAGTGATTCCGGGACCTGGTCGAGCAATGAGCAGTTCTTC.

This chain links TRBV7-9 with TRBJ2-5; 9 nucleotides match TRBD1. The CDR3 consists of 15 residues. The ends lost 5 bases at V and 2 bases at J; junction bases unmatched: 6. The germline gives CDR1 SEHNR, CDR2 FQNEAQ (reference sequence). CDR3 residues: CASSPRDRVQETQYF. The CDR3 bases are TGTGCCAGCAGCCCGCGGGACAGGGTACAAGAGACCCAGTACTTC.

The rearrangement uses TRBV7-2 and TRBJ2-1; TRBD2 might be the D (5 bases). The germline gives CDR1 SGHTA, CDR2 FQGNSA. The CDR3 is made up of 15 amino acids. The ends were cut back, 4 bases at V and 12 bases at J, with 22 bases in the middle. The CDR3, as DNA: TGTGCCAGCAGCTCTGCCGGCGGACTCGCCGTGGGGCAGTTCTTC. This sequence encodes CASSSAGGLAVGQFF.

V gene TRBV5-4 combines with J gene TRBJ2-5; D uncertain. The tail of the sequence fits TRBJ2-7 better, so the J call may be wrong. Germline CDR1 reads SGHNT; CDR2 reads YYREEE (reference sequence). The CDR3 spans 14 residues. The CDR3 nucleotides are TGTGCCAGCAGCCTTAGGACGGGCAGTAACGAGCAGTACTTC. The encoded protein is CASSLRTGSNEQYF.

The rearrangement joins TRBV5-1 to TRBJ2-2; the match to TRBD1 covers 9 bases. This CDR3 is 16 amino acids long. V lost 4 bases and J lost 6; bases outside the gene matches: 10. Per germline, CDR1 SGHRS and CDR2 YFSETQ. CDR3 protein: CASSNRDRDRAGELFF. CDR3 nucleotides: TGCGCCAGCAGCAACCGGGACAGGGACAGGGCCGGGGAGCTGTTTTTT.

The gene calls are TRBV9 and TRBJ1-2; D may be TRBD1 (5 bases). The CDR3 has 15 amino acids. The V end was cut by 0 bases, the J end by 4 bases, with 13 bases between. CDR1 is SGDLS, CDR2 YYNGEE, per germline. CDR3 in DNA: TGTGCCAGCAGCGTAGCCGGGGGAACGGGCTATGGCTACACCTTC. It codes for CASSVAGGTGYGYTF.

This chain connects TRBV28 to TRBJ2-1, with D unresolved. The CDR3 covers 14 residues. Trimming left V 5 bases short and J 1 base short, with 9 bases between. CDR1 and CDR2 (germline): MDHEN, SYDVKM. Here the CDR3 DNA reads TGTGCCAGCAGTCAGCTTAAGTCCTACAATGAGCAGTTCTTC. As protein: CASSQLKSYNEQFF.

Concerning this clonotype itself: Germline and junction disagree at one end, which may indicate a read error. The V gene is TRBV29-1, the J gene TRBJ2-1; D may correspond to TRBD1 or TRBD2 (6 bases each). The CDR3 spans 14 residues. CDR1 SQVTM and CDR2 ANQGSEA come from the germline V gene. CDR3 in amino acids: CSVEGGGSCNEQFF. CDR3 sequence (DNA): TGCAGCGTTGAGGGGGGCGGTTCCTGCAATGAGCAGTTCTTC.

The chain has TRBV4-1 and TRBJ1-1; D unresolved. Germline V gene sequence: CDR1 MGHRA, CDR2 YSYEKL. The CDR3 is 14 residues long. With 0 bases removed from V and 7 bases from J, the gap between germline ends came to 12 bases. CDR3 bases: TGCGCCAGCAGCCAAGAAGAAGGGAGAGGTGAAGCTTTCTTT. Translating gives CASSQEEGRGEAFF.

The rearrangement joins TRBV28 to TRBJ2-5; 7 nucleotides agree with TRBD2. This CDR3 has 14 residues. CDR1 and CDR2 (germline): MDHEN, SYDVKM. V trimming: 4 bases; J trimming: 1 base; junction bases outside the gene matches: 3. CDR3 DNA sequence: TGTGCCAGCAGTTGGGGGGGACTCCAAGAGACCCAGTACTTC. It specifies CASSWGGLQETQYF.

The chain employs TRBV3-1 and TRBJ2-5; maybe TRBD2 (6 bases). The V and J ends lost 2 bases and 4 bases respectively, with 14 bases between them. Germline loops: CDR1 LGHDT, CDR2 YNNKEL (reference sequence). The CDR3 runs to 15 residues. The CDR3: CASSQPGVGSETQYF. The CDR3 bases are TGTGCCAGCAGCCAACCGGGGGTAGGGTCAGAGACCCAGTACTTC.

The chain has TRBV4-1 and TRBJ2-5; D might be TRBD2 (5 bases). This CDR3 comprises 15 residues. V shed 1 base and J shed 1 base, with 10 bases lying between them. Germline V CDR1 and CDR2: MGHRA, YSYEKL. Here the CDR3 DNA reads TGCGCCAGCAGCCAAGTATCGGGGTTCCAAGAGACCCAGTACTTC. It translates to CASSQVSGFQETQYF.